Presented here are 21 T cell receptor beta chains from one specimen sequenced in a study of identical twins (dated by TCRdb to the mid-2010s). Receptors were amplified or captured by 5' RACE. The listed sequencing device is Illumina HiSeq 2000. TCRdb itself trimmed the public reads at Q25 with fastp, ran MiXCR and retained productive beta chains. Identical CDR3 proteins give one entry, which carries the most common genes and DNA. For this sample the table gives 1.5 million to 2 million distinct CDR3 sequences, of which about 32% were detected only once. The biggest ten clones account for approximately 0.25% of the sample. The sequenced material came from cord blood. The origin of the receptors is a newborn girl in good health.

This rearrangement joins TRBV6-1 to TRBJ1-6; D is uncertain. The CDR3 spans 15 residues. Germline CDR1 MNHNS, CDR2 SASEGT. Trimming pared 7 bases from V and 6 bases from J, leaving 16 bases between. The CDR3, as DNA: TGTGCCAGCAAGCCCGCGGAGACCTTTAATTCACCCCTCCACTTT. This gives the protein CASKPAETFNSPLHF.

In its sample, this clonotype was seen once. A junction end diverges from the germline sequence, so it may reflect a read error. This sequence joins TRBV20-1 and TRBJ1-4; no clear D gene. This CDR3 is 16 amino acids long. In germline, CDR1 is DFQATT, CDR2 SNEGSKA (reference sequence). The CDR3 nucleotides read TGCCGTGCTAGAGATCGCCTCAGAGCAACTAATGAAAAACTGTTTTTT. Encoded protein: CRARDRLRATNEKLFF.

The rearrangement joins TRBV20-1 to TRBJ2-3; 9 nucleotides line up with TRBD2. V lost 2 bases to trimming and J lost 1 base; unmatched junction nucleotides: 7. Germline V gives CDR1 DFQATT, CDR2 SNEGSKA (reference sequence). The CDR3 is made up of 16 amino acids. The CDR3 coding sequence is TGCAGTGCTAGAACTAGCGGGTCTCTAGGCACAGATACGCAGTATTTT. This encodes CSARTSGSLGTDTQYF.

The rearrangement links TRBV19 to TRBJ1-1; D is unclear. The germline V gene encodes CDR1 LNHDA and CDR2 SQIVND (reference sequence). V lost 6 bases to trimming and J lost 1 base, with 18 bases between them. The CDR3 extends over 16 amino acids. The CDR3 protein is CASSLHSFYKNTEAFF. The CDR3 coding sequence is TGTGCCAGTAGCCTACATTCTTTTTATAAGAACACTGAAGCTTTCTTT.

This clonotype was found a few times. The chain links TRBV28 to TRBJ2-3, with TRBD2 matching over 9 bases. This CDR3 comprises 18 residues. V lost 3 bases and J lost 0; bases outside the gene matches: 10. Germline CDR1 reads MDHEN; CDR2 reads SYDVKM. CDR3 protein: CASSFTTSSGISTDTQYF. CDR3 sequence (DNA): TGTGCCAGCAGTTTCACCACCTCTAGCGGGATTAGCACAGATACGCAGTATTTT.

The CDR3 loop reads CASRRDYYGYTF. The CDR3 coding sequence is TGTGCCAGCAGGAGGGATTACTATGGCTACACCTTC. This chain links TRBV6-4 with TRBJ1-2; D remains ambiguous. V gave up 6 bases and J gave up 3 bases, with 8 bases separating them. CDR1 is MRHNA, CDR2 SNTAGT, per germline. This CDR3 region has 12 residues.

This rearrangement joins TRBV7-2 to TRBJ2-1, with TRBD2 matching over 10 bases. This CDR3 is built from 15 residues. The ends lost 5 bases at V and 6 bases at J; junction bases unmatched: 7. Per the germline V gene, CDR1 is SGHTA and CDR2 is FQGNSA. In nucleotides, the CDR3 is TGTGCCAGCAGCCCGAGTACTAGCGGGGCCAATGAGCAGTTCTTC. Translating it yields CASSPSTSGANEQFF.

This clonotype has just a few counts. J is TRBJ2-1 and V is TRBV24-1, with a weak D call TRBD1 (6 bases). V was pared by 5 bases and J by 5 bases, with 12 bases between. Looked up from germline, CDR1 is KGHDR and CDR2 is SFDVKD. This CDR3 has 14 amino acids. Here the CDR3 DNA reads TGTGCCACCAGTGCCCAGGGGCGGCACAATGAGCAGTTCTTC. Translating it yields CATSAQGRHNEQFF.

A remark on this clonotype: A junction end diverges from the germline sequence, so it may reflect a read error. The CDR3, as DNA: TGCAGCGTTTGGACTAGCGGGGGGAATGAGCGGTTCTTC. It specifies CSVWTSGGNERFF. The chain joins TRBV29-1 to TRBJ2-1; 14 bases match TRBD2. Germline-derived CDR1 and CDR2 are SQVTM and ANQGSEA. The CDR3 sequence is 13 residues long.

This clonotype came up many times. V gene TRBV28 combines with J gene TRBJ2-1; TRBD2 might be the D (5 bases). CDR3 length: 14 residues. Trimming cost V 4 bases and J 10 bases, with 17 bases left between them. Germline values: CDR1 MDHEN, CDR2 SYDVKM. This CDR3 reads CASSSSGSGREQFF. DNA of the CDR3: TGTGCCAGCAGTTCCAGCGGTTCCGGCAGGGAGCAGTTCTTC.

CDR3 sequence: CAIKGSGSENEQYF. For the CDR3, the DNA is TGTGCCATCAAGGGTAGCGGGAGTGAAAATGAGCAGTACTTC. The gene calls are TRBV10-3 and TRBJ2-7; TRBD2 aligns across 9 bases. V was clipped by 7 bases and J by 7 bases; unmatched bases: 11. The germline CDR1 and CDR2 sequences are ENHRY and SYGVKD. The CDR3 runs 14 residues.

This clonotype came up a few times. V usage is TRBV5-5 and J usage is TRBJ1-1; D perhaps matches TRBD1 (6 bases). The CDR3 consists of 14 residues. V lost 4 bases and J 6 bases, leaving 16 bases between the germline ends. Per the germline V gene, CDR1 is SGHKS and CDR2 is YYEKEE (reference sequence). Written as DNA, the CDR3 is TGTGCCAGCAGCCCGATGGACAGTCTCGCTGAAGCTTTCTTT. Protein product: CASSPMDSLAEAFF.

This clonotype was seen ten or more times. The chain couples TRBV4-2 to TRBJ1-2, with no clear D. Per the germline V gene, CDR1 is LGHNA and CDR2 is YNFKEQ. The CDR3 contains 17 residues. Between the trimmed V and J ends, which lost 0 bases and 4 bases, there was a span of 18 bases. The CDR3 protein is CASSQDSFTALGYGYTF. The CDR3 DNA follows: TGTGCCAGCAGCCAAGATTCATTTACCGCACTGGGCTATGGCTACACCTTC.

About this clonotype: The junction and the germline gene differ at one end; a read error may be behind it. The V gene is TRBV20-1, the J gene TRBJ1-6; no clear D gene. Per the germline V gene, CDR1 is DFQATT and CDR2 is SNEGSKA (reference sequence). The CDR3 is 13 residues long. The CDR3 DNA reads TGCAGTGCTAGAGGTGGGGTTAATTCACCCCCCCACTTT. It encodes CSARGGVNSPPHF.

V usage is TRBV11-2 and J usage is TRBJ1-2, with D unresolved. Per germline, CDR1 SGHAT and CDR2 FQNNGV. V dropped 4 bases and J dropped 4 bases, with 22 bases sitting between them. CDR3 length equals 17 residues. The CDR3 sequence: CASSSIQKDPAVYGYTF. The CDR3 DNA sequence: TGTGCCAGCAGCTCGATACAGAAAGATCCGGCGGTCTATGGCTACACCTTC.

The chain carries TRBV28 and TRBJ2-3; 10 bases align to TRBD2. Looked up from germline, CDR1 is MDHEN and CDR2 is SYDVKM. J was trimmed by 7 bases and V by 6 bases; bases with no gene match: 10. The CDR3 runs to 15 residues. The CDR3 reads CASRPPGLAMHTQYF. In nucleotides, the CDR3 is TGTGCCAGCAGACCCCCGGGACTAGCGATGCATACGCAGTATTTT.

This chain uses TRBV12-3 or TRBV12-4 with TRBJ1-5; D is unclear. The CDR3 runs 16 residues. The V end was cut by 2 bases, the J end by 2 bases, with 13 bases between. As DNA, the CDR3 is TGTGCCAGCAGTTTACAACCGGGAGCCGGCAATCAGCCCCAGCATTTT. Protein sequence: CASSLQPGAGNQPQHF.

The rearrangement uses TRBV24-1 and TRBJ2-7; 9 bases align to TRBD1. Germline CDR1 KGHDR, CDR2 SFDVKD. This CDR3 region has 14 residues. After removal of 5 bases from V and 3 bases from J, the junction contained 4 bases not matched to a gene. The CDR3 region has the DNA TGTGCCACCAGTGGGACGGGACAGGGCTACGAGCAGTACTTC. Amino acids: CATSGTGQGYEQYF.

This clonotype has a handful of counts. The chain uses TRBV10-3 and TRBJ2-3; D remains unclear. Per germline, CDR1 ENHRY and CDR2 SYGVKD. This CDR3 comprises 13 residues. Deletions cut 7 bases from V and 2 bases from J, with 10 bases between. DNA for the CDR3: TGTGCCATCACTGACACCCCCACAGATACGCAGTATTTT. Translation gives CAITDTPTDTQYF.

This clonotype was seen more than once but under ten times. The chain uses TRBV3-1 and TRBJ2-1, with a possible D match to TRBD2 (5 bases). Matching the DNA end better, TRBJ2-7 makes the J call doubtful. Germline CDR1 reads LGHDT; CDR2 reads YNNKEL (reference sequence). This CDR3 has 15 residues. The CDR3 DNA reads as TGTGCCAGCAGCCAAGATGGGAGCTCCTACAATGAGCAGTACTTC. As protein: CASSQDGSSYNEQYF.

This clonotype was observed a few times. This sequence joins TRBV7-9 and TRBJ2-5, with 8 bases that match TRBD2. The CDR3 is made up of 13 amino acids. Germline CDR1 and CDR2: SEHNR and FQNEAQ (reference sequence). V dropped 5 bases and J dropped 6; count of bases not matched to a gene: 5. CDR3 region: CASSRTSNQTQYF. The CDR3 DNA sequence: TGTGCCAGCAGCCGGACTAGCAATCAGACCCAGTACTTC.